This is a list of T cell receptor beta chains from one sample in a study of shared clonotypes between healthy human individuals. TCRdb's copy holds only in-frame clones and misses some; the assay was immunoSEQ multiplex PCR. The repertoire holds around 1.6 million clones, with approximately 98% as singletons. The source material was naive CD4+ T cells sorted from blood. The receptor set was obtained from a man aged 30-40 years in good health. The conserved cysteine and the conserved F or W are not part of the CDR3 here. Each record gives: J gene, V gene, CDR3 protein.

J: TRBJ2-1; V: TRBV9; CDR3: ASSIGQGPYNEQF
J: TRBJ2-7; V: TRBV19; CDR3: ASSRGGEQY
J: TRBJ1-1; V: TRBV6-5; CDR3: ASEINTEAF
J: TRBJ2-5; V: TRBV5-1; CDR3: ASSSGKETQY
J: TRBJ1-2; V: TRBV20-1; CDR3: SATGNYGYT
J: TRBJ2-7; V: TRBV2; CDR3: ASSVTGALY
J: TRBJ2-7; V: TRBV2; CDR3: ASSESGSLFYEQY
J: TRBJ2-3; V: TRBV4-2; CDR3: ASSQGDRSTDTQY
J: TRBJ2-7; V: TRBV28; CDR3: ASSQTSGRGLEQY
J: TRBJ2-7; V: TRBV10-3; CDR3: AIRGTGVDEQY
J: TRBJ1-4; V: TRBV5-6; CDR3: ASSWGQPNEKLF